What follows are 22 T cell receptor beta chains derived from one specimen sequenced in a study of blood T cells in healthy people across ages. Primers used in a second PCR of about 7 to 12 cycles were a sample-barcoded 5' primer and a J-beta primer mix. MiXCR was run by TCRdb on the 5' RACE reads, yielding one entry per CDR3 protein. The sample consists of 1,300,000 or so distinct CDR3 sequences, roughly 64% of them appearing once. Sequencing was performed on blood. The receptors here all came from a man between 18 and 35 years old in good health.

CDR3 amino acids: CASFTGVFGYTF. CDR3 DNA sequence: TGTGCCAGCTTCACCGGGGTTTTCGGCTACACCTTC. The chain recombines TRBV2 with TRBJ1-2; the D is unclear. The CDR3 consists of 12 residues. The germline CDR1 and CDR2 sequences are SNHLY and FYNNEI. V gave up 8 bases and J gave up 8 bases, with 15 bases separating them.

This chain uses TRBV2 with TRBJ1-2; D remains unclear. Looked up from germline, CDR1 is SNHLY and CDR2 is FYNNEI. This CDR3 region has 16 residues. Trimming removed 3 bases from V and 4 bases from J, with 18 bases in between. DNA of the CDR3: TGTGCCAGCAGTGACTCCGGTCGGGAGGGTGTCTATGGCTACACCTTC. Amino acids: CASSDSGREGVYGYTF.

V is TRBV27 and J is TRBJ1-4, with D maybe TRBD1 (5 bases). Looked up from germline, CDR1 is MNHEY and CDR2 is SMNVEV (reference sequence). Trimming pared 6 bases from V and 7 bases from J, leaving 18 bases between. The CDR3 consists of 15 residues. CDR3 residues: CASSTRGGLSEKLFF. CDR3 nucleotides: TGTGCCAGCAGCACCCGGGGGGGATTGAGTGAAAAACTGTTTTTT.

As to this clonotype: The junction departs from germline at one end; a sequencing error may be responsible. The chain combines TRBV27 with TRBJ1-5; perhaps TRBD1 as D (5 bases). CDR3 length: 15 residues. Germline CDR1 and CDR2: MNHEY and SMNVEV (reference sequence). The CDR3 region is CASSSGTYAGTPQHF. As DNA, the CDR3 is TGCGCCAGCAGTTCCGGGACCTATGCAGGGACGCCCCAGCATTTT.

This clonotype was seen more than once but under ten times. The genes are TRBV6-5 and TRBJ1-1; D gene unclear. Deletions cut 3 bases from V and 5 bases from J, with 7 bases between. The CDR3 contains 12 residues. Germline assignment: CDR1 MNHEY and CDR2 SVGAGI. This chain's CDR3 is CASSYAGTEAFF. CDR3 nucleotides: TGTGCCAGCAGTTATGCGGGGACTGAAGCTTTCTTT.

The chain combines TRBV6-2 or TRBV6-3 with TRBJ2-1, with TRBD2 as a possible D gene (6 bases). The CDR3 covers 14 residues. V was trimmed by 6 bases and J by 3 bases, leaving 12 bases between them. Looked up from germline, CDR1 is MNHEY and CDR2 is SVGEGT. CDR3 DNA: TGTGCCAGCAGCTGGCGGGGCGACTACAATGAGCAGTTCTTC. Translated, it gives CASSWRGDYNEQFF.

The chain couples TRBV4-1 to TRBJ2-7, with TRBD1 matching over 9 bases. Trimming took 4 bases from V and 0 from J; bases not matched to a gene: 10. The CDR3 consists of 17 residues. Germline CDR1 MGHRA, CDR2 YSYEKL. The CDR3 region is CASSLITGGESSYEQYF. The DNA for the CDR3 is TGCGCCAGCAGCCTTATAACAGGGGGCGAGAGCTCCTACGAGCAGTACTTC.

Comment on this clonotype: Compared with germline, one end of the junction differs, possibly owing to a read error. This chain uses TRBV18 with TRBJ2-7, with D perhaps TRBD1 (6 bases). Germline CDR1 reads KGHSH; CDR2 reads LQKENI. The CDR3 sequence is 15 residues long. For the CDR3, the DNA is TGTGCCAGCAGAAGAGAGACAGGAACATCCTACGAGAAGTACTTC. It codes for CASRRETGTSYEKYF.

This clonotype was seen a few times. V and J are TRBV11-2 and TRBJ2-1; 10 bases fit TRBD2. This CDR3 region has 16 residues. From germline, CDR1 is SGHAT and CDR2 FQNNGV. V lost 5 bases to trimming and J lost 5 bases; unmatched junction nucleotides: 9. The CDR3 nucleotides read TGTGCCAGCAGCAAAAAGCAGCGGGAGGGCCACAATGAGCAGTTCTTC. Protein sequence: CASSKKQREGHNEQFF.

This clonotype was counted only a few times. The chain is built from TRBV2 and TRBJ2-1; no definite D call. Trimming removed 4 bases from V and 1 base from J, with 8 bases in between. The CDR3 is 14 residues long. CDR1 and CDR2 from the germline V gene are SNHLY and FYNNEI. DNA of the CDR3: TGTGCCAGCAGTGTGAGTGCTTCCTACAATGAGCAGTTCTTC. Translation gives CASSVSASYNEQFF.

This clonotype was observed once. J is TRBJ1-4 and V is TRBV7-9; D ambiguous. Trimming took 5 bases from V and 3 from J, leaving 7 bases between them. This CDR3 is built from 13 residues. CDR1 and CDR2 (germline): SEHNR, FQNEAQ (reference sequence). CDR3 amino acids: CASSPSPNEKLFF. The CDR3 DNA reads TGTGCCAGCAGCCCAAGCCCTAATGAAAAACTGTTTTTT.

The rearrangement links TRBV9 to TRBJ2-2, with D uncertain. V lost 0 bases and J 0 bases, leaving 9 bases between the germline ends. The germline gives CDR1 SGDLS, CDR2 YYNGEE. This CDR3 region has 16 residues. The CDR3 DNA follows: TGTGCCAGCAGCGTAGCCGGCCGCGCGAACACCGGGGAGCTGTTTTTT. Translation gives CASSVAGRANTGELFF.

The CDR3 region has the DNA TGCGCCAGCAGCCAAGATAGGGTACCCTACGAGCAGTACTTC. It codes for CASSQDRVPYEQYF. The rearrangement links TRBV4-1 to TRBJ2-7, with D hard to call. V lost 0 bases, J lost 2 bases, and 8 bases lay in between. CDR3 length equals 14 residues. Germline-derived CDR1 and CDR2 are MGHRA and YSYEKL.

This clonotype appeared a single time. The chain recombines TRBV21-1 with TRBJ1-6; the table's D call TRBD1 went unverified against the DNA. TRBV21-1 is noted as a pseudogene. This CDR3 has 13 amino acids. The chain's CDR3 is CASMGAGDSPLHF. The DNA of the CDR3 is TGTGCCAGCATGGGCGCTGGCGATTCACCCCTCCACTTT.

The DNA of the CDR3 is TGCGCCAGCAGCTGGGACAGGGAAGAAAAACTGTTTTTT. This encodes CASSWDREEKLFF. The chain employs TRBV5-1 and TRBJ1-4, with 9 nucleotides matching TRBD1. V gave up 3 bases and J gave up 8 bases; unmatched junction bases: 2. The CDR3 is 13 amino acids. Germline V CDR1 and CDR2: SGHRS, YFSETQ.

The chain couples TRBV7-2 to TRBJ2-1, with TRBD2 matching over 12 bases. This CDR3 region has 16 residues. Germline V gene lookup returns CDR1 SGHTA and CDR2 FQGNSA. Germline trimming cut 1 base from V and 12 bases from J; bases unmatched to any gene: 10. CDR3 DNA: TGTGCCAGCAGCTTAGACTTAGGGACTAGCGGGTCATGGCAGTTCTTC. Residues: CASSLDLGTSGSWQFF.

The CDR3 nucleotides are TGTGCCAGCAGCTTAGGGACAAAAGCCTACGAGCAGTACTTC. Protein sequence: CASSLGTKAYEQYF. V gene TRBV13 combines with J gene TRBJ2-7; D unclear. This CDR3 has 14 residues. Germline CDR1 PRHDT, CDR2 FYEKMQ (reference sequence). V gave up 0 bases and J gave up 2 bases, with 8 bases separating them. The entire variable domain, with the rest obtained from reference TRBV13 and TRBJ2-7, is as follows: AAGVIQSPRHLIKEKRETATLKCYPIPRHDTVYWYQQGPGQDPQFLISFYEKMQSDKGSIPDRFSAQQFSDYHSELNMSSLELGDSALYFCASSLGTKAYEQYFGPGTRLTVT.

The J gene is TRBJ2-7, the V gene TRBV27, with unresolved D. CDR3 length equals 15 residues. The V end was cut by 8 bases, the J end by 0 bases, with 17 bases between. Germline V lookup: CDR1 MNHEY, CDR2 SMNVEV (reference sequence). In DNA, the CDR3 is TGTGCCAGCGCCCGCGGTGACCTAAGCTCCTACGAGCAGTACTTC. It specifies CASARGDLSSYEQYF.

Comment on this clonotype: One junction end does not reproduce the germline sequence, and a read error may be involved. The rearrangement joins TRBV7-9 to TRBJ2-7; D is ambiguous. The CDR3 runs to 15 residues. Germline-derived CDR1 and CDR2 are SEHNR and FQNEAQ (reference sequence). CDR3 sequence reads: CASSPTGRSSYGQYF. The CDR3 nucleotides read TGTGCCAGCAGCCCCACTGGACGGAGCTCCTACGGGCAGTACTTC.

A single count supports this clonotype. This rearrangement joins TRBV6-5 to TRBJ1-2, with D perhaps TRBD1 (5 bases). Germline values: CDR1 MNHEY, CDR2 SVGAGI. Deletions cut 6 bases from V and 6 bases from J, with 14 bases between. The CDR3 consists of 13 residues. The CDR3 loop is CASSRGHPDGYTF. In nucleotides, the CDR3 is TGTGCCAGCAGCCGAGGACACCCCGATGGCTACACCTTC.

This clonotype was seen once. The chain joins TRBV9 to TRBJ2-5, with 12 bases matching TRBD2. CDR1 is SGDLS and CDR2 is YYNGEE in the germline V gene. This CDR3 spans 20 amino acids. J gave up 5 bases and V 4 bases, and 21 bases lay outside the gene matches. The CDR3 here is CASSPGTSGPWGSVRETQYF. The CDR3 region has the DNA TGTGCCAGCAGCCCCGGGACTAGCGGGCCCTGGGGTTCCGTTAGGGAGACCCAGTACTTC.

This clonotype was detected once. The V call is TRBV20-1, the J call TRBJ2-3; D possibly matches TRBD1 or TRBD2 (5 bases each). The CDR3 extends over 16 amino acids. V was clipped by 6 bases and J by 6 bases, with 25 bases between them. Germline V gives CDR1 DFQATT, CDR2 SNEGSKA (reference sequence). The CDR3 coding sequence is TGCAGTGCACCCGGGGTGAGGCATCAGGGTGCTGATACGCAGTATTTT. This sequence encodes CSAPGVRHQGADTQYF.